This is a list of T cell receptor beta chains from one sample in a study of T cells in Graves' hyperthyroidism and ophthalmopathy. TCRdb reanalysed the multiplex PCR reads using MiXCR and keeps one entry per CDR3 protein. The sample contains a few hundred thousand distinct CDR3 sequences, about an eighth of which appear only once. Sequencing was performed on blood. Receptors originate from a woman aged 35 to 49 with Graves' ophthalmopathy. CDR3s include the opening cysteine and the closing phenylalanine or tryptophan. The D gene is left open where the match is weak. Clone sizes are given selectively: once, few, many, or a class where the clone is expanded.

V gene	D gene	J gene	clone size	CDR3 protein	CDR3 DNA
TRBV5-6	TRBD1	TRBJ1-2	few	CASSRRDRVLGYTF	TGTGCCAGCAGCCGTCGGGACAGGGTATTAGGCTACACCTTC
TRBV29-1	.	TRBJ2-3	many	CSVEDRRVQYF	TGCAGCGTTGAAGATCGTCGGGTTCAGTATTTT
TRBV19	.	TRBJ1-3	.	CASTLFGNTIYF	TGTGCCAGTACGCTATTTGGAAACACCATATATTTT
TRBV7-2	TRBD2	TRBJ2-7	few	CASSLGTSGIGEQYF	TGTGCCAGCAGCTTAGGGACTAGCGGGATAGGGGAACAGTACTTC
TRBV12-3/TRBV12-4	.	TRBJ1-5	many	CASSFDAGGNQPQHF	TGTGCCAGCAGTTTTGATGCGGGAGGCAATCAGCCCCAGCATTTT
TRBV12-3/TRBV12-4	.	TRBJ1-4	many	CASSPMATNEKLFF	TGTGCCAGCAGCCCCATGGCAACTAATGAAAAACTGTTTTTT
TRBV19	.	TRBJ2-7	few	CASSIEGVSYEQYF	TGTGCCAGTAGTATAGAAGGCGTCTCCTACGAGCAGTACTTC
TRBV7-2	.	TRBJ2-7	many	CASSREGAYEQYF	TGTGCCAGCAGCCGCGAAGGGGCCTACGAGCAGTACTTC
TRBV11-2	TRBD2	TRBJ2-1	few	CASSLDGGAYEQFF	TGTGCCAGCAGCTTAGACGGGGGGGCCTATGAGCAGTTCTTC
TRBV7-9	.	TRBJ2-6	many	CASTIKLGGGHRAGANVLTF	TGTGCCAGCACCATTAAATTAGGCGGGGGACATCGGGCTGGGGCCAACGTCCTGACTTTC
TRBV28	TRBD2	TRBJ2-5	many	CASRNSGRETQYF	TGTGCCAGCAGAAATAGCGGGAGAGAGACCCAGTACTTC
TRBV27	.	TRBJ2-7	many	CASSLSRKGNEQYF	TGTGCCAGCAGTTTATCGAGAAAGGGGAACGAGCAGTACTTC
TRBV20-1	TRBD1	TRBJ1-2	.	CSAGQGNANYGYTF	TGCAGTGCGGGACAGGGGAACGCTAACTATGGCTACACCTTC
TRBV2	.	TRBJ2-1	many	CASSDRFSFNEQFF	TGTGCCAGCAGTGACAGGTTTAGTTTCAATGAGCAGTTCTTC
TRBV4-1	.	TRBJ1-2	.	CASSQDPLGGRGGYTF	TGCGCCAGCAGCCAAGACCCCCTTGGGGGGCGAGGTGGCTACACCTTC
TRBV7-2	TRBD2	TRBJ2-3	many	CASSSPTSLLAEATDTQYF	TGTGCCAGCAGCTCGCCAACCAGTCTTCTAGCGGAGGCCACAGATACGCAGTATTTT
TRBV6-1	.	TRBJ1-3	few	CASSYPEGNTIYF	TGTGCCAGCAGTTATCCAGAAGGAAACACCATATATTTT
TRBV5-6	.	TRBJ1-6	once	CASSLSGAGGNSPLHF	TGTGCCAGCAGCTTGTCCGGTGCGGGAGGTAATTCACCCCTCCACTTT
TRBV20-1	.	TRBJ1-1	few	CSARVPMTGRKTEAFF	TGCAGTGCTAGAGTACCTATGACAGGTAGGAAGACTGAAGCTTTCTTT
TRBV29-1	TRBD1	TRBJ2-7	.	CSVIRDREFYEQYF	TGCAGCGTTATAAGGGACAGGGAATTTTACGAGCAGTACTTC
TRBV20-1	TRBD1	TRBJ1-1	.	CSATTGQGPWNTEAFF	TGCAGTGCAACAACGGGACAGGGGCCATGGAACACTGAAGCTTTCTTT
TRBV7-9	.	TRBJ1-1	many	CASSLGPRSEAFF	TGTGCCAGCAGCTTAGGTCCACGCTCTGAAGCTTTCTTT
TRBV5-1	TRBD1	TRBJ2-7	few	CATGSGQGTNYEQYF	TGCGCCACTGGGAGTGGACAGGGGACTAACTACGAGCAGTACTTC
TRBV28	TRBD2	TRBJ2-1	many	CASRGGSYNEQFF	TGTGCCAGCCGGGGGGGATCCTACAATGAGCAGTTCTTC
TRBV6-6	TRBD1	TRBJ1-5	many	CASSYSNRGRQHF	TGTGCCAGCAGTTACTCAAACAGGGGTCGCCAGCATTTT
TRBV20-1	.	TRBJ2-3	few	CSARQGGDTQYF	TGCAGTGCTCGACAAGGGGGAGATACGCAGTATTTT
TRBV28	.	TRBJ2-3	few	CASIRAAGYTDTQYF	TGTGCCAGCATCCGGGCGGCTGGGTACACAGATACGCAGTATTTT
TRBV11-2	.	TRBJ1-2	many	CASSLVGVGYGYTF	TGTGCCAGCAGCTTAGTTGGGGTAGGGTATGGCTACACCTTC
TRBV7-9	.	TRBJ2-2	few	CASSPVAGTGELFF	TGTGCCAGCAGCCCAGTCGCGGGAACCGGGGAGCTGTTTTTT
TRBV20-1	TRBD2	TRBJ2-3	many	CSASGVASGRATDTQYF	TGCAGTGCTAGTGGAGTGGCTAGCGGGAGAGCCACAGATACGCAGTATTTT
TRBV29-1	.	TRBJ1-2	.	CSVELVRTLYTF	TGCAGCGTTGAATTGGTCAGGACCCTTTACACCTTC
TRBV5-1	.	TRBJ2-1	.	CASSLVGFDEQFF	TGCGCCAGCAGCTTGGTGGGTTTCGATGAGCAGTTCTTC
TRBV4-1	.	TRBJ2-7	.	CASSPSLQGNEQYF	TGCGCCAGCAGCCCCTCTCTACAGGGAAACGAGCAGTACTTC
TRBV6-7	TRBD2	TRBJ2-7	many	CASSYIPMEGLAPDSSYEQYF	TGTGCCAGCAGTTACATACCCATGGAGGGACTAGCGCCTGATAGCTCCTACGAGCAGTACTTC
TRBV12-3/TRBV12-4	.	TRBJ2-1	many	CASSTKFEQFF	TGTGCCAGCAGTACCAAGTTTGAGCAGTTCTTC
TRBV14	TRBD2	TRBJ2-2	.	CASSQIAGVGTGQLFF	TGTGCCAGCAGCCAAATAGCGGGAGTAGGTACCGGGCAGCTGTTTTTT
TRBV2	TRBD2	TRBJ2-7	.	CASRGLASYEQYF	TGTGCCAGCAGGGGACTAGCGTCCTACGAGCAGTACTTC
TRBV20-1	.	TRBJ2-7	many	CSARDSGYEQYF	TGCAGTGCCAGGGATTCGGGCTACGAGCAGTACTTC
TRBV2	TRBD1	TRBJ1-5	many	CASTWGAGGNQPQHF	TGTGCCAGCACTTGGGGTGCAGGGGGTAATCAGCCCCAGCATTTT
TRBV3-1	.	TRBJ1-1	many	CASSTRSLGAASTEAFF	TGTGCCAGCAGCACACGCTCTTTGGGGGCGGCGAGCACTGAAGCTTTCTTT
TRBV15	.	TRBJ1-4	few	CATRGSSGSQNEKLFF	TGTGCCACCAGGGGGTCCAGCGGGTCTCAGAATGAAAAACTGTTTTTT
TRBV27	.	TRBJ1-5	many	CASSFRGIRQPQHF	TGTGCCAGCAGTTTTCGGGGTATAAGGCAGCCCCAGCATTTT
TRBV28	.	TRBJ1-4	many	CASSLVPLNEKLFF	TGTGCCAGCAGCCTAGTCCCCTTAAATGAAAAACTGTTTTTT
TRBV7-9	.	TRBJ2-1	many	CASSIPGSGEANEQFF	TGTGCCAGCAGCATCCCAGGGTCAGGGGAGGCCAATGAGCAGTTCTTC
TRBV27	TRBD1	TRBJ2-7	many	CASSLISRGSYEQYF	TGTGCCAGCAGTTTAATATCCAGGGGGTCCTACGAGCAGTACTTC
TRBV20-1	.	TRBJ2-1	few	CSARDTEGDSLNEQFF	TGCAGTGCTAGAGATACGGAGGGAGACAGCTTGAATGAGCAGTTCTTC
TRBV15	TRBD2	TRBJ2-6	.	CATSREGLLSGANVLTF	TGTGCCACCAGCAGAGAGGGACTACTATCTGGGGCCAACGTCCTGACTTTC
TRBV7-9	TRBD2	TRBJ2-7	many	CASSIAGAGTYEQYF	TGTGCCAGCAGTATAGCGGGGGCTGGGACCTACGAGCAGTACTTC
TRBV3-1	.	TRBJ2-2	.	CASSQNRNTGELFF	TGTGCCAGCAGCCAGAACAGGAACACCGGGGAGCTGTTTTTT
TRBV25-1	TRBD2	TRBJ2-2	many	CASSERAGEVTGELFF	TGTGCCAGCAGTGAACGAGCGGGGGAGGTCACCGGGGAGCTGTTTTTT
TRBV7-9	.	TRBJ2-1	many	CASRNRDRSYNEQFF	TGTGCCAGCAGGAACAGGGACCGCTCCTACAATGAGCAGTTCTTC